Presented here are 32 T cell receptor beta chains from one specimen sequenced in a study of blood T cell repertoires in COVID-19. Method: immunoSEQ multiplex PCR; TCRdb's copy keeps in-frame clones and lacks some. The top ten hold nearly 20% of the sample, which has over 80,000 clones, around 87% seen once. Source material: peripheral blood. These receptors were taken from a human donor in a cohort sampled during active COVID-19.

This chain links TRBV5-1 with TRBJ2-2, with 10 positions matching TRBD1. Germline CDR1 reads SGHRS; CDR2 reads YFSETQ. J lost 4 bases, V lost 5 bases, and 11 bases had no gene match. The CDR3 runs 17 residues. The CDR3 spells CASSFTGTGVTTGELFF. The CDR3 bases are TGCGCCAGCAGTTTCACCGGGACAGGGGTAACCACCGGGGAGCTGTTTTTT. Complete variable domain (other parts from reference TRBV5-1 and TRBJ2-2): KAGVTQTPRYLIKTRGQQVTLSCSPISGHRSVSWYQQTPGQGLQFLFEYFSETQRNKGNFPGRFSGRQFSNSRSEMNVSTLELGDSALYLCASSFTGTGVTTGELFFGEGSRLTVL.

V and J are TRBV5-1 and TRBJ2-5, with 14 bases that match TRBD2. There are 17 residues in the CDR3. Germline CDR1 and CDR2: SGHRS and YFSETQ. V trimming: 3 bases; J trimming: 1 base; junction bases outside the gene matches: 5. CDR3 sequence reads: CASSSGLAGEIQETQYF. The CDR3, as DNA: TGCGCCAGCAGCTCGGGACTAGCGGGAGAAATCCAAGAGACCCAGTACTTC.

The J gene is TRBJ1-6, the V gene TRBV6-5; D not resolved. V was trimmed by 8 bases and J by 10 bases, leaving 12 bases between them. There are 12 residues in the CDR3. Germline lookup yields CDR1 MNHEY and CDR2 SVGAGI. The CDR3 reads CASGVGGSPLHF. Written as DNA, the CDR3 is TGTGCCAGCGGGGTTGGAGGCTCACCCCTCCACTTT.

The chain couples TRBV11-3 to TRBJ2-1; the D gene is possibly TRBD1 (6 bases). The germline CDR1 and CDR2 sequences are SGHNT and YENEEA. The CDR3 is made up of 19 amino acids. V dropped 1 base and J dropped 0 bases, with 19 bases sitting between them. CDR3 sequence (DNA): TGTGCCAGCAGCTTAGGAAAGTTCAGGGCGGACAGCTCCTACAATGAGCAGTTCTTC. Protein product: CASSLGKFRADSSYNEQFF.

The rearrangement joins TRBV28 to TRBJ2-7; 9 bases line up with TRBD1. J was trimmed by 3 bases and V by 4 bases; bases with no gene match: 7. Germline CDR1 and CDR2: MDHEN and SYDVKM. The CDR3 has 15 amino acids. CDR3 loop: CASSSTGGQVYEQYF. For the CDR3, the DNA is TGTGCCAGCAGTTCCACAGGGGGCCAGGTCTACGAGCAGTACTTC.

This clone was seen a single time. The V gene is TRBV5-4, the J gene TRBJ2-2; D possibly corresponds to TRBD1 (6 bases). Trimming took 1 base from V and 7 from J, leaving 11 bases between them. The CDR3 runs to 14 residues. Germline CDR1 reads SGHNT; CDR2 reads YYREEE (reference sequence). CDR3 region: CASSLWGPRGELFF. The CDR3 coding sequence is TGTGCCAGCAGCTTGTGGGGGCCCCGCGGGGAGCTGTTTTTT.

V usage is TRBV5-1 and J usage is TRBJ2-3; 10 bases are shared with TRBD2. The CDR3 loop spans 18 amino acids. V dropped 3 bases and J dropped 5; count of bases not matched to a gene: 15. CDR1 is SGHRS, CDR2 YFSETQ, per germline. CDR3 nucleotides: TGCGCCAGCAGCTCCTCGGGACTAGCGCTCGACTTGGGAGATACGCAGTATTTT. It is translated as CASSSSGLALDLGDTQYF.

This clone has a handful of counts. V is TRBV5-1 and J is TRBJ2-5, with 8 bases matching TRBD2. The CDR3 totals 14 residues. The J segment lost 5 bases and the V segment lost 2 bases, leaving 5 bases of the junction unmatched. The germline gives CDR1 SGHRS, CDR2 YFSETQ. DNA for the CDR3: TGCGCCAGCAGCTTTAGCGGGAAGGGGGAGACCCAGTACTTC. This codes for CASSFSGKGETQYF.

This rearrangement joins TRBV27 to TRBJ2-7; 8 nucleotides match TRBD2. CDR1 is MNHEY, CDR2 SMNVEV, per germline (reference sequence). The junction had 12 bases not matched to a gene; V was cut back by 2 bases and J by 9 bases. The CDR3 runs to 15 residues. CDR3 nucleotides: TGTGCCAGCAGTTTAGAGGGGGGACTAGGGCGTGGGCAGTACTTC. Its translation is CASSLEGGLGRGQYF.

V gene TRBV29-1 combines with J gene TRBJ2-1; D is perhaps TRBD2 (6 bases). Germline CDR1 SQVTM, CDR2 ANQGSEA. There are 13 residues in the CDR3. Trimming removed 1 base from V and 7 bases from J, with 11 bases in between. CDR3 sequence reads: CSVEVGGANEQFF. For the CDR3, the DNA is TGCAGCGTTGAAGTAGGCGGGGCAAATGAGCAGTTCTTC.

The sample holds many counts of this clone. The chain combines TRBV28 with TRBJ2-7; 8 bases agree with TRBD1. The CDR3 is 12 residues long. V was clipped by 3 bases and J by 6 bases; unmatched bases: 1. Germline V gene data show CDR1 as MDHEN and CDR2 as SYDVKM. CDR3 amino acids: CASSFRGLEQYF. Written as DNA, the CDR3 is TGTGCCAGCAGTTTCAGGGGGCTCGAGCAGTACTTC. The full variable domain, completed using reference TRBV28 and TRBJ2-7, is DVKVTQSSRYLVKRTGEKVFLECVQDMDHENMFWYRQDPGLGLRLIYFSYDVKMKEKGDIPEGYSVSREKKERFSLILESASTNQTSMYLCASSFRGLEQYFGPGTRLTVT.

The rearrangement links TRBV19 to TRBJ1-1, with a possible D match to TRBD1 (5 bases). Germline V gene data show CDR1 as LNHDA and CDR2 as SQIVND (reference sequence). V dropped 0 bases and J dropped 1 base, with 12 bases sitting between them. This CDR3 region has 16 residues. CDR3 sequence: CASSIDGGRGNTEAFF. The DNA for the CDR3 is TGTGCCAGTAGTATAGATGGGGGGAGAGGGAACACTGAAGCTTTCTTT.

This chain joins TRBV4-1 and TRBJ1-1; D gene unclear. The CDR3 loop spans 13 amino acids. The germline CDR1 and CDR2 sequences are MGHRA and YSYEKL. V was trimmed by 1 base and J by 4 bases, leaving 7 bases between them. CDR3 in amino acids: CASSQGGFTEAFF. DNA for the CDR3: TGCGCCAGCAGCCAAGGAGGGTTCACTGAAGCTTTCTTT.

The chain couples TRBV4-1 to TRBJ1-1, with a weak D call TRBD1 (5 bases). The V end was cut by 3 bases, the J end by 5 bases, with 22 bases between. Germline CDR1 and CDR2: MGHRA and YSYEKL. The CDR3 covers 17 residues. Written as DNA, the CDR3 is TGCGCCAGCAGCCAGGCCCCAGAGGGCGTCCGGGGGACTGAAGCTTTCTTT. Encoded protein: CASSQAPEGVRGTEAFF.

The V gene is TRBV5-1, the J gene TRBJ2-5, with a weak D call TRBD2 (6 bases). The CDR3 covers 14 residues. Germline V lookup: CDR1 SGHRS, CDR2 YFSETQ. Trimming removed 4 bases from V and 2 bases from J, with 12 bases in between. CDR3 bases: TGCGCCAGCAGCACCTCCGGGACTCAAGAGACCCAGTACTTC. Its translation is CASSTSGTQETQYF.

The chain is built from TRBV5-4 and TRBJ2-2, with TRBD2 matching 9 bases. V was clipped by 4 bases and J by 7 bases; unmatched bases: 17. The V gene's germline CDR1 is SGHNT and CDR2 YYREEE (reference sequence). This CDR3 comprises 18 residues. The CDR3 sequence: CASSPRKVAGVLGGELFF. The CDR3 DNA reads TGTGCCAGCAGCCCCCGAAAAGTAGCGGGAGTGTTGGGCGGGGAGCTGTTTTTT.

The V gene is TRBV6-2 or TRBV6-3, the J gene TRBJ2-5, with a weak D call TRBD1 (5 bases). The CDR3 covers 16 residues. In germline, CDR1 is MNHEY, CDR2 SVGEGT. The V end lost 0 bases, the J end lost 5 bases, and 16 bases lay between the germline ends. This CDR3 reads CASSYSISGLGETQYF. The CDR3 nucleotides read TGTGCCAGCAGTTACTCGATTTCAGGGTTAGGTGAGACCCAGTACTTC.

The genes are TRBV11-2 and TRBJ1-2; the D is unclear. The ends were cut back, 5 bases at V and 8 bases at J, with 12 bases in the middle. This CDR3 region has 12 residues. Germline values: CDR1 SGHAT, CDR2 FQNNGV. The CDR3 nucleotides are TGTGCCAGCAGCCCCGACAAGATCGGCTACACCTTC. Its translation: CASSPDKIGYTF.

This chain connects TRBV28 to TRBJ2-1; D remains unclear. V was shortened by 8 bases and J by 4 bases, with 6 bases between the two germline ends. CDR1 and CDR2 (germline): MDHEN, SYDVKM. The CDR3 runs to 11 residues. The chain's CDR3 is CASLRYNEQFF. Here the CDR3 DNA reads TGTGCCAGCCTTAGATACAATGAGCAGTTCTTC. The complete variable domain, with remaining parts taken from reference TRBV28 and TRBJ2-1, reads DVKVTQSSRYLVKRTGEKVFLECVQDMDHENMFWYRQDPGLGLRLIYFSYDVKMKEKGDIPEGYSVSREKKERFSLILESASTNQTSMYLCASLRYNEQFFGPGTRLTVL.

This sequence joins TRBV7-2 and TRBJ2-1; D is uncertain. Germline-derived CDR1 and CDR2 are SGHTA and FQGNSA. Trimming removed 1 base at V and 10 bases at J, with 8 bases between. The CDR3 runs 12 residues. CDR3 sequence: CASSLVAGEQFF. The CDR3, as DNA: TGTGCCAGCAGCTTAGTGGCAGGCGAGCAGTTCTTC.

The chain links TRBV27 to TRBJ2-7, with 9 bases fitting TRBD1. The V gene end was trimmed by 1 base and the J gene end by 6 bases; junction bases not matched to a gene: 4. CDR3 length: 14 residues. Germline CDR1 MNHEY, CDR2 SMNVEV (reference sequence). CDR3 sequence (DNA): TGTGCCAGCAGTTTATGGGGACAGGGCCGCGAGCAGTACTTC. It is translated as CASSLWGQGREQYF.

This sequence joins TRBV25-1 and TRBJ1-3; D is undetermined. Trimming left V 8 bases short and J 0 bases short, with 8 bases between. Germline loops: CDR1 MGHDK, CDR2 SYGVNS. The CDR3 sequence is 13 residues long. Written as DNA, the CDR3 is TGTGCCAGCGGGCAAAGCTCTGGAAACACCATATATTTT. Its translation is CASGQSSGNTIYF.

This sequence joins TRBV6-5 and TRBJ2-3; a weak D match, TRBD2 (5 bases). This CDR3 contains 14 residues. Trimming stripped 6 bases from V and 5 bases from J, with 15 bases between. Germline V gives CDR1 MNHEY, CDR2 SVGAGI. CDR3 nucleotide sequence: TGTGCCAGCAGCGCGCGAGGACGGGGAGATACGCAGTATTTT. It codes for CASSARGRGDTQYF.

This chain connects TRBV5-1 to TRBJ1-2; 10 positions agree with TRBD1. Unmatched junction bases numbered 5, after V lost 5 bases and J lost 4 bases. The germline CDR1 and CDR2 sequences are SGHRS and YFSETQ. This CDR3 is built from 14 residues. Here the CDR3 reads CASSGDRGFYGYTF. In nucleotides, the CDR3 is TGCGCCAGCAGTGGGGACAGGGGTTTCTATGGCTACACCTTC. Looking up the rest from reference TRBV5-1 and TRBJ1-2 gives the full variable domain: KAGVTQTPRYLIKTRGQQVTLSCSPISGHRSVSWYQQTPGQGLQFLFEYFSETQRNKGNFPGRFSGRQFSNSRSEMNVSTLELGDSALYLCASSGDRGFYGYTFGSGTRLTVV.

The CDR3 loop is CASSLSSLAGGIQETQYF. The CDR3 DNA reads TGTGCCAGCAGTTTATCGTCGCTAGCGGGAGGGATCCAAGAGACCCAGTACTTC. V usage is TRBV27 and J usage is TRBJ2-5, with 12 bases matching TRBD2. Germline-derived CDR1 and CDR2 are MNHEY and SMNVEV (reference sequence). The CDR3 runs to 18 residues. V was clipped by 0 bases and J by 1 base; unmatched bases: 6.

V and J are TRBV3-1 (or the pseudogene TRBV3-2) and TRBJ1-2, with D uncertain. The CDR3 length is 15 residues. Germline loops: CDR1 LGHDT, CDR2 YNNKEL (reference sequence). Trimming shortened V by 1 base and J by 6 bases, and 15 bases separated the two germline ends. CDR3 sequence (DNA): TGTGCCAGCAGCCAAGCGGCCGCCGGGTCCCATGGCTACACCTTC. Protein sequence: CASSQAAAGSHGYTF.

The chain combines TRBV5-4 with TRBJ2-1; tentative D call: TRBD2 (6 bases). This CDR3 comprises 17 residues. Germline-derived CDR1 and CDR2 are SGHNT and YYREEE (reference sequence). The V end was cut by 4 bases, the J end by 4 bases, with 21 bases between. In DNA form, the CDR3 reads TGTGCCAGCAGCCCTACCGCGGGACTTGGGGCTTACAATGAGCAGTTCTTC. Translating it yields CASSPTAGLGAYNEQFF.

The chain joins TRBV5-1 to TRBJ2-3, with a tentative D call TRBD1 (6 bases). The CDR3 is made up of 16 amino acids. Trimming pared 0 bases from V and 6 bases from J, leaving 17 bases between. The germline V gene encodes CDR1 SGHRS and CDR2 YFSETQ. CDR3 region: CASSLEGDRAIDTQYF. As DNA, the CDR3 is TGCGCCAGCAGCTTGGAGGGGGACCGTGCTATCGATACGCAGTATTTT. The full variable domain, rest sourced from reference TRBV5-1 and TRBJ2-3, is KAGVTQTPRYLIKTRGQQVTLSCSPISGHRSVSWYQQTPGQGLQFLFEYFSETQRNKGNFPGRFSGRQFSNSRSEMNVSTLELGDSALYLCASSLEGDRAIDTQYFGPGTRLTVL.

The V call is TRBV18, the J call TRBJ1-1; TRBD1 matches at 7 bases. The CDR3 runs 14 residues. V was pared by 3 bases and J by 4 bases, with 5 bases of the junction left unmatched. Looked up from germline, CDR1 is KGHSH and CDR2 is LQKENI. DNA for the CDR3: TGTGCCAGCTCACCTCAGGGGGGTTTCACTGAAGCTTTCTTT. Protein: CASSPQGGFTEAFF. Variable domain in full (rest from reference TRBV18 and TRBJ1-1): NAGVMQNPRHLVRRRGQEARLRCSPMKGHSHVYWYRQLPEEGLKFMVYLQKENIIDESGMPKERFSAEFPKEGPSILRIQQVVRGDSAAYFCASSPQGGFTEAFFGQGTRLTVV.

The genes are TRBV9 and TRBJ1-1, with D unresolved. This CDR3 contains 14 residues. V gave up 2 bases and J gave up 3 bases, with 11 bases separating them. Germline CDR1 is SGDLS and CDR2 is YYNGEE. The DNA of the CDR3 is TGTGCCAGCAGCGTGAAGACTGTAGACACTGAAGCTTTCTTT. It translates to CASSVKTVDTEAFF.

This clone was observed once. This chain joins TRBV6-6 and TRBJ2-3; 11 bases agree with TRBD1. The CDR3 is 18 residues long. Trimming took 5 bases from V and 6 from J; bases not matched to a gene: 16. Germline V gene sequence: CDR1 MNHNY, CDR2 SVGAGI (reference sequence). The CDR3: CASSPRAPWTGGLDTQYF. CDR3 coding DNA: TGTGCCAGCAGTCCCCGAGCACCCTGGACAGGGGGCCTGGATACGCAGTATTTT.

V usage is TRBV23-1 and J usage is TRBJ2-2; 12 nucleotides align to TRBD1. TRBV23-1 is an ORF; its function is uncertain. V lost 0 bases and J lost 5; bases outside the gene matches: 16. The CDR3 is 21 residues long. The CDR3 sequence: CASSQSGGGTGGVSVTGELFF. The CDR3 coding sequence is TGCGCCAGCAGTCAATCAGGGGGCGGGACAGGGGGCGTTTCGGTTACCGGGGAGCTGTTTTTT.